This T cell receptor (beta chain) came from a study of shared clonotypes between healthy human individuals. Each sorted subset replicate got 200 ng genomic DNA, around 29,000 genomes. TCRdb's table, derived via immunoSEQ multiplex PCR, lists solely in-frame clones and lacks some. The sample gives 2.3 million or so clones, more than 80% of which show up once; 0.39% is in the top ten. Nashville, Tennessee was home to all donors, who were Caucasian adults. The split of CD4+ cells yielded CD45RA+ naive and CD45RA-negative memory subsets. The germline V gene has CDR1 LNHDA and CDR2 SQIVND (reference sequence). Trimming shortened V by 1 base and J by 4 bases, and 27 bases separated the two germline ends. This CDR3 is 20 amino acids long. Remarks on this clone: Its antigen is unidentified.

Study-wide results and caveats: A handful of donors held about 5% of naive CD4 clonotypes in common.

The sequence derives from a man aged 18 to 30 in good health. Some clones in this sample may be carry-over from other donors' samples. Input material: naive CD4+ T cells from PBMCs. Noted subset: CD45RA+ positively selected. The chain links TRBV19 to TRBJ2-3; D gene ambiguous. As DNA, the CDR3 is TGTGCCAGTAGTATAGTTGGGCCGCAAAGAACCTCATCCCGGTCAGATACGCAGTATTTT. Translation gives CASSIVGPQRTSSRSDTQYF. Supplemented by reference TRBV19 and TRBJ2-3, the full variable domain reads DGGITQSPKYLFRKEGQNVTLSCEQNLNHDAMYWYRQDPGQGLRLIYYSQIVNDFQKGDIAEGYSVSREKKESFPLTVTSAQKNPTAFYLCASSIVGPQRTSSRSDTQYFGPGTRLTVL.